The entry that follows covers one TCR beta chain sequence. This clonotype was picked up many times. Its antigen specificity is not known. The sample holds no much larger clone one base away, and base qualities are not on file. The germline V end is reduced by 7 bases and the J end by 0 bases; junction bases left unmatched: 17. From the cysteine through the phenylalanine, the CDR3 covers 19 amino acids. The retained sequence is limited to the CDR3, 57 bases, with the frame set at the first base. From a lookup of the germline V gene, CDR1 and CDR2 are SQVTM and ANQGSEA. The entry originates in a study of T-cell memory formation after mild COVID-19 (dated by TCRdb to 2020 to 2022). Broadly, across the study: Most TCR sequence clusters were specific to one of the two donors. Two young, previously healthy adult volunteers made up the cohort, one male and one female. T-cell clones expanding and contracting after mild COVID-19 in two donors were tracked by longitudinal TCRalpha and TCRbeta repertoire sequencing.

Sequencing took place on an Illumina NovaSeq 6000. cDNA libraries for TCRalpha and TCRbeta were prepared by 5'RACE using constant-segment primers, with sample barcodes and unique molecular identifiers added. Trizol reagent was used to extract RNA from every sample. Amplification of the libraries took two PCR steps, and the second step added a second sample barcode plus Illumina TruSeq adapters. Sequencing of libraries was performed on an Illumina NovaSeq with 2 x 150 bp paired-end reads. The authors processed their data as follows. Demultiplexing of reads and collapsing into UMI-guided consensus sequences were performed with migec v1.2.7. Using mixcr v2.1.11, UMI consensuses were aligned to TRA and TRB V and J templates and then assembled into clonotypes. A clonotype was counted as expanded or contracted only if both edgeR and NoisET called the change significant, with noise models trained on biological replicates. For edgeR calls, a false discovery rate-adjusted p below 0.01 and a log2 fold-change threshold of 1 were applied. As an exploratory analysis of dynamics, max-normalized trajectories of the 1000 most abundant clonotypes were examined by PCA with hierarchical clustering. The CD4 or CD8 phenotype of responding clones was assigned using the separately sequenced CD4+ and CD8+ repertoires. TCRdb trimmed the raw reads at Q25, called clones with MiXCR and kept productive beta chains. A single entry per CDR3 protein holds the most common genes and DNA from its merged rows. The V and J calls and clone size are TCRdb's, not the authors'. The sample profile shows about 33,000 distinct CDR3 sequences; roughly 21% of them were found once. The top ten constitute approximately 1.4% of the sample.

PBMCs were isolated by Ficoll-Paque density gradient centrifugation. Results and caveats for the whole study, not just this receptor: Whether the second-wave clones peaking on day 37 were SARS-CoV-2 specific was not confirmed. The study covered only a couple of mild cases, and larger cohorts including severe cases with pre-infection samples were considered necessary. Clones contracting from day 15 to 85 had balanced CD4/CD8 phenotypes, while a second wave expanding from day 15 to 37 was biased towards CD4+. Contracting CD4+ clones were located mainly in the CM and EM memory subsets, whereas CD8+ clones were found to be enriched in EMRA. Some responding clones were detected in pre-infection memory, which suggested that pre-existing cross-reactive memory T cells had joined the SARS-CoV-2 response.

The source of this sequence is an adult who had mild COVID-19 (a few samples of this study predate the infection). The sample titles of this study are shuffled in the database, so cell type and time point are left out. The sequencing input was PBMCs or a T cell subset sorted from them (not recorded which). The rearranged segments are TRBV29-1 and TRBJ2-1; the central 11 bases match TRBD2. The CDR3 protein is CSGSLTIAGGPLSYNEQFF. The bases read TGCAGCGGGAGCTTGACTATAGCGGGGGGGCCCCTCTCCTACAATGAGCAGTTCTTC.